This T cell receptor beta chain was identified in a study of regulatory T cells in long-lasting Graves disease. CDR3 regions were amplified by Arm-PCR using iRepertoire HTBI primers to build TCR beta libraries. TCRdb ran MiXCR on the multiplex PCR reads and lists one entry per CDR3 protein. The table records almost 350,000 distinct CDR3 sequences, around 20% of them present only once. Trimming pared 4 bases from V and 1 base from J, leaving 4 bases between. The germline V gene has CDR1 LNHDA and CDR2 SQIVND (reference sequence). This CDR3 contains 13 residues. Time point described: persistent/refractory GD, antithyroid drugs over 5 years with positive TRAb. The TCR library was prepared using RNA isolated from PBMCs.

Here the sequenced sample was peripheral blood mononuclear cells (PBMCs), taken when the disease was refractory, from a patient treated with antithyroid drugs. The sequence was collected from a female donor with Graves disease. The genes are TRBV19 and TRBJ2-2; D is uncertain. CDR3 bases: TGTGCCAGTAGTAACAGGAACACCGGGGAGCTGTTTTTT. Protein: CASSNRNTGELFF.